These 14 T cell receptor beta chains originate from one sample sequenced in a study of control samples from healthy donors and cancer patients. The protocol was immunoSEQ multiplex PCR, while the TCRdb copy is restricted to in-frame clones and leaves out a portion. The sample lists about 170,000 clones; 85% to 95% were seen once. The sequenced sample consisted of blood. The receptors were gathered from a woman aged 60-70 years in good health.

V is TRBV5-4 and J is TRBJ1-2; D remains ambiguous. The CDR3 totals 16 residues. The germline CDR1 and CDR2 sequences are SGHNT and YYREEE (reference sequence). The V end was cut by 0 bases, the J end by 3 bases, with 15 bases between. DNA of the CDR3: TGTGCCAGCAGCTTGGCCAGTGGTAGAGTTGACTATGGCTACACCTTC. Its translation: CASSLASGRVDYGYTF.

This chain links TRBV6-2 or TRBV6-3 with TRBJ1-5, with no clear D. Germline-derived CDR1 and CDR2 are MNHEY and SVGEGT. This CDR3 comprises 16 residues. V was cut by 3 bases and J by 3 bases, with 15 bases left in between. The CDR3 here is CASSYMAAFPNQPQHF. In nucleotides, the CDR3 is TGTGCCAGCAGTTATATGGCCGCTTTTCCCAATCAGCCCCAGCATTTT.

J is TRBJ1-6 and V is TRBV27, with D tentatively TRBD1 (5 bases). The CDR3 covers 15 residues. Trimming removed 5 bases at V and 7 bases at J, with 15 bases between. The germline gives CDR1 MNHEY, CDR2 SMNVEV (reference sequence). In DNA, the CDR3 is TGTGCCAGCAGTCAATCCCAGGGTTACAATTCACCCCTCCACTTT. It yields the protein CASSQSQGYNSPLHF.

The chain uses TRBV6-6 and TRBJ1-2; D is ambiguous. CDR1 is MNHNY and CDR2 is SVGAGI in the germline V gene (reference sequence). Deletions cut 4 bases from V and 3 bases from J, with 6 bases between. This CDR3 spans 12 amino acids. The chain's CDR3 is CASSFGDYGYTF. CDR3 coding DNA: TGTGCCAGCAGTTTCGGCGACTATGGCTACACCTTC.

V gene TRBV7-9 combines with J gene TRBJ1-2; 7 bases are a match to TRBD1. This CDR3 is built from 18 residues. Germline CDR1 SEHNR, CDR2 FQNEAQ (reference sequence). V gave up 4 bases and J gave up 1 base; unmatched junction bases: 15. The CDR3 DNA follows: TGTGCCAGCAGCTATATCCGACAGGGACGACTTGGTAACTATGGCTACACCTTC. It specifies CASSYIRQGRLGNYGYTF. The whole variable domain, filled in from reference TRBV7-9 and TRBJ1-2, reads DTGVSQNPRHKITKRGQNVTFRCDPISEHNRLYWYRQTLGQGPEFLTYFQNEAQLEKSRLLSDRFSAERPKGSFSTLEIQRTEQGDSAMYLCASSYIRQGRLGNYGYTFGSGTRLTVV.

In regard to this clone: Different DNA sequences within this sample yield the same CDR3. This chain links TRBV7-9 with TRBJ1-2; perhaps TRBD1 as D (6 bases). V lost 0 bases and J lost 2, with 10 bases in between. Germline CDR1 and CDR2: SEHNR and FQNEAQ (reference sequence). This CDR3 region has 15 residues. The CDR3 region has the DNA TGTGCCAGCAGCTTAGCGACAGGTGTCAACTATGGCTACACCTTC. It is translated as CASSLATGVNYGYTF.

V and J are TRBV25-1 and TRBJ1-4; D remains ambiguous. The length of the CDR3 is 15 residues. Germline CDR1 reads MGHDK; CDR2 reads SYGVNS. Between the trimmed V and J ends, which lost 2 bases and 6 bases, there was a span of 13 bases. Here the CDR3 reads CASSEIERPYEKLFF. The CDR3 coding sequence is TGTGCCAGCAGTGAAATTGAGCGGCCATATGAAAAACTGTTTTTT. The variable domain in full, with the rest retrieved from reference TRBV25-1 and TRBJ1-4, is EADIYQTPRYLVIGTGKKITLECSQTMGHDKMYWYQQDPGMELHLIHYSYGVNSTEKGDLSSESTVSRIRTEHFPLTLESARPSHTSQYLCASSEIERPYEKLFFGSGTQLSVL.

The genes are TRBV15 and TRBJ1-5; D perhaps matches TRBD1 (5 bases). In germline, CDR1 is LNHNV, CDR2 YYDKDF (reference sequence). Trimming left V 0 bases short and J 2 bases short, with 17 bases between. The CDR3 totals 18 residues. The CDR3 region is CATSRDWAQGNGNQPQHF. In DNA form, the CDR3 reads TGTGCCACCAGCAGAGATTGGGCGCAGGGTAATGGCAATCAGCCCCAGCATTTT. The full variable domain, its missing parts supplied by reference TRBV15 and TRBJ1-5, is DAMVIQNPRYQVTQFGKPVTLSCSQTLNHNVMYWYQQKSSQAPKLLFHYYDKDFNNEADTPDNFQSRRPNTSFCFLDIRSPGLGDTAMYLCATSRDWAQGNGNQPQHFGDGTRLSIL.

The chain links TRBV18 to TRBJ2-1, with unresolved D. The CDR3 totals 14 residues. Deletions cut 2 bases from V and 2 bases from J, with 7 bases between. The germline CDR1 and CDR2 sequences are KGHSH and LQKENI. CDR3 amino acids: CASSPGSPYNEQFF. The DNA for the CDR3 is TGTGCCAGCTCACCAGGCAGCCCCTACAATGAGCAGTTCTTC.

Of note for this clone: The same CDR3 is also encoded by other DNA sequences in this sample. The V call is TRBV19, the J call TRBJ2-6; no firm D call. In germline, CDR1 is LNHDA, CDR2 SQIVND (reference sequence). V was cut by 3 bases and J by 1 base, with 7 bases left in between. The CDR3 has 15 residues. The CDR3 reads CASSIPRSGANVLTF. The CDR3 DNA sequence: TGTGCCAGTAGTATCCCCAGGTCTGGGGCCAACGTCCTGACTTTC.

The rearrangement uses TRBV9 and TRBJ1-1; 7 positions agree with TRBD1. The CDR3 sequence is 16 residues long. Trimming cost V 4 bases and J 0 bases; bases outside gene matches: 9. Germline V CDR1 and CDR2: SGDLS, YYNGEE. The DNA of the CDR3 is TGTGCCAGCAGCCCTCGGACAGGAAACGTGAACACTGAAGCTTTCTTT. The encoded protein is CASSPRTGNVNTEAFF.

This clone turned up a few times. V and J are TRBV6-2 or TRBV6-3 and TRBJ2-5; TRBD2 matches at 11 bases. With 5 bases clipped from V and 1 base from J, the junction kept 12 bases outside the gene matches. This CDR3 is 18 amino acids long. The germline gives CDR1 MNHEY, CDR2 SVGEGT. The CDR3 reads CASSPSGLAGPIQETQYF. Written as DNA, the CDR3 is TGTGCCAGCAGTCCAAGTGGACTAGCGGGCCCGATCCAAGAGACCCAGTACTTC.

The gene calls are TRBV9 and TRBJ2-5; D possibly uses TRBD1 or TRBD2 (5 bases each). With 4 bases removed from V and 7 bases from J, the gap between germline ends came to 17 bases. CDR1 is SGDLS, CDR2 YYNGEE, per germline. The CDR3 is made up of 14 amino acids. The CDR3 loop is CASSLSRDPGTQYF. The DNA of the CDR3 is TGTGCCAGCAGCCTCAGCCGGGACCCAGGGACCCAGTACTTC.

The rearrangement links TRBV19 to TRBJ2-1, with 9 bases matching TRBD2. The CDR3 has 15 amino acids. J gave up 6 bases and V 6 bases, and 9 bases lay outside the gene matches. The germline V gene has CDR1 LNHDA and CDR2 SQIVND (reference sequence). The CDR3 DNA follows: TGTGCCAGTAGCATACCCAGCGGGGGGCTCAATGAGCAGTTCTTC. Protein product: CASSIPSGGLNEQFF.